The T cell receptor beta chain described here comes from a study of blood T cell repertoires in COVID-19. Only in-frame clones appear in the TCRdb table, and some are missing; sequencing was by immunoSEQ multiplex PCR. The profile shows 150,000 to 200,000 clones, around 92% of them singletons. While infection was still active, Seattle patients were enrolled and then followed longitudinally. Germline values: CDR1 LGHDT, CDR2 YNNKEL (reference sequence). This CDR3 is built from 17 residues. The V and J ends lost 7 bases and 1 base, in that order; junction bases with no gene match: 13. The V call is TRBV3-1 (or the pseudogene TRBV3-2), the J call TRBJ2-3, with TRBD2 identical over 8 bases. Sequenced: peripheral blood. This TCR came from a young man with COVID-19, enrolled during active disease. This chain's CDR3 is CASTPRGAGDRTDTQYF. The CDR3, as DNA: TGTGCCAGCACCCCTAGGGGAGCGGGGGACCGCACAGATACGCAGTATTTT.